This entry concerns a single T cell receptor beta chain. There are many counts of this clonotype. Its antigen remains undetermined. It has no much larger one-base neighbor in the sample; base qualities were not kept. The sample comes from a study of early T cells in non-severe SARS-CoV-2 infection (dated by TCRdb to 2020 to 2023). Concerning the study at large: Bulk RNA from unsorted whole blood was used for TCR sequencing, so alpha and beta chains could not be paired.

CDR3 length: 15 amino acids, cysteine to phenylalanine. The DNA shown is the 45-base CDR3, in frame from base 1. V is shortened by 4 bases, J by 4 bases, and the region joining them spans 16 bases. For CDR1 and CDR2, the germline V gene (reference sequence) lists LGHDT and YNNKEL. Study-wide findings and limitations: VDJdb matching was skewed toward anti-spike CD8 responses and likely underestimated virus-specific expansions by missing private and CD4 specificities.

Library construction relied on 5' RACE. This sample was sequenced with a NextSeq 500. The TCR library protocol attached unique molecular identifiers to individual cDNA molecules to correct for sequencing error and PCR bias. TCR alpha and beta chains were both sequenced, and the abundances of alpha and beta sequences in each sample were closely correlated with each other. In the paper's pipeline: Decombinator V4 was used to annotate TCR sequences for V gene, J gene and CDR3. TCRs were defined as expanded if a significant change between any two time points was detected under a Poisson model with p below 0.0001. TCR abundances were normalised to the total number of TCRs sequenced in each sample and reported as counts per million. TRAV1-2 paired with TRAJ12, TRAJ20 or TRAJ33 defined MAIT TCRs, while TRAV10 paired with TRAJ18 defined iNKT TCRs. VDJdb, accessed 1 November 2021, was searched for CMV, EBV and SARS-CoV-2 annotated TCRs, excluding TCRs annotated for multiple antigens. TCRdb applied fastp at Q25 and MiXCR to the public reads, then kept only in-frame beta chains. Every distinct CDR3 protein forms one entry, paired with its most common genes and DNA. The V and J calls follow TCRdb's processing rather than the paper's. A total of tens of thousands of distinct CDR3 sequences appear in this sample, more than 5% of them only once. Of the sample, 6.5% to 9% falls within the top ten clones.

This was a case-control study nested in a cohort of healthcare workers in London, UK, who had nasopharyngeal swab PCR tests and blood samples taken every week. Healthcare workers were recruited during the week of the UK lockdown, between 23 and 31 March 2020, and followed weekly for up to 16 weeks. The V gene is TRBV3-1 and the J gene is TRBJ1-1, with no confidently assigned D gene. The source material was whole blood. The receptor comes from an adult who was a healthcare worker with PCR-confirmed SARS-CoV-2 infection or an uninfected control (not recorded which). The sequence in DNA is TGTGCCAGCAGCCCGGGTTTCAATAGAGGCACTGAAGCTTTCTTT. This translates into CASSPGFNRGTEAFF.